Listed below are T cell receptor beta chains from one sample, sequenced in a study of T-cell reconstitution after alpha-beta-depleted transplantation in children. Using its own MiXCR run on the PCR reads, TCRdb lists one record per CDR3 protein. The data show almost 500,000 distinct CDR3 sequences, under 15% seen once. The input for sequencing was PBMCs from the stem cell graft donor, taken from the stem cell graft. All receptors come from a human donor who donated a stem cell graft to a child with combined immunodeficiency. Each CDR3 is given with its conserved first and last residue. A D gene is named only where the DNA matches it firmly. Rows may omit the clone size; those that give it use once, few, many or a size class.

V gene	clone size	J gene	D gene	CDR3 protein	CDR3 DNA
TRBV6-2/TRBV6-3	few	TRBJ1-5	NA	CASVRGGRNQPQHF	TGTGCCAGCGTGCGGGGCGGCCGCAATCAGCCCCAGCATTTT
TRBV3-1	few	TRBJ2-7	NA	CASSHGLSTSYEQYF	TGTGCCAGCAGCCACGGACTGTCGACATCCTACGAGCAGTACTTC
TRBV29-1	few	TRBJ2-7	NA	CSAGPNSYEQYF	TGCAGCGCGGGACCGAACTCCTACGAGCAGTACTTC
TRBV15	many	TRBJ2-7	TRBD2	CATQTSGSYEQYF	TGTGCCACCCAGACTAGCGGGAGCTACGAGCAGTACTTC
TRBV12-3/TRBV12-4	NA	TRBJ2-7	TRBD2	CASSHGRNSYEQYF	TGTGCCAGCAGCCACGGGAGGAACTCCTACGAGCAGTACTTC
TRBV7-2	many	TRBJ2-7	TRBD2	CASSLRLAGGGGEQYF	TGTGCCAGCAGCTTAAGGCTAGCGGGAGGAGGGGGCGAGCAGTACTTC
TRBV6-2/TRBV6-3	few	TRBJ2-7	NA	CASTTDPSHYEQYF	TGTGCCAGCACCACAGATCCCTCACACTACGAGCAGTACTTC
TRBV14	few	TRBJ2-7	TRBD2	CASSTGLAGYYEQYF	TGTGCCAGCAGCACGGGACTAGCGGGGTACTACGAGCAGTACTTC
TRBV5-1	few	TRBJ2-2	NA	CASSLGQGPGELFF	TGCGCCAGCAGCTTGGGTCAGGGTCCCGGGGAGCTGTTTTTT
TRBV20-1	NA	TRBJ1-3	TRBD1	CSARALTGQGANTIYF	TGCAGTGCTAGAGCCCTAACGGGACAGGGAGCAAACACCATATATTTT
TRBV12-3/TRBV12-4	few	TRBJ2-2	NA	CASSLSVNTGELFF	TGTGCCAGCAGCCTCAGCGTCAACACCGGGGAGCTGTTTTTT
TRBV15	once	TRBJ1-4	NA	CATSRDVGHFNEKLFF	TGTGCCACCAGCAGAGATGTCGGACACTTTAATGAAAAACTGTTTTTT
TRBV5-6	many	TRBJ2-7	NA	CASRSRRRQGSYEQYF	TGTGCCAGCCGAAGCCGCCGACGTCAGGGGTCCTACGAGCAGTACTTC
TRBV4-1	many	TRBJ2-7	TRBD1	CASSQGWTGGDEQYF	TGCGCCAGCAGCCAAGGATGGACAGGGGGAGACGAGCAGTACTTC
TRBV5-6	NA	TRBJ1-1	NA	CASSRGLNMNTEAFF	TGTGCCAGCAGCCGCGGGCTGAATATGAACACTGAAGCTTTCTTT
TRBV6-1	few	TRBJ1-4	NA	CASRRESGAPNEKLFF	TGTGCCAGCAGGCGAGAATCAGGAGCGCCTAATGAAAAACTGTTTTTT
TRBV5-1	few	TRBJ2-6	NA	CASSLPVSGANVLTF	TGCGCCAGCAGCTTGCCTGTCTCTGGGGCCAACGTCCTGACTTTC
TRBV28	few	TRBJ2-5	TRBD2	CASSSWTSGEETQYF	TGTGCCAGCAGTTCCTGGACTAGCGGTGAAGAGACCCAGTACTTC
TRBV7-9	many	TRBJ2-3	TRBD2	CASSPGGTAHF	TGTGCCAGCAGCCCGGGAGGCACCGCCCATTTT
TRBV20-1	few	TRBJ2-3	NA	CSTLRPGQGFTDTQYF	TGCAGTACTCTCCGCCCCGGGCAGGGGTTCACAGATACGCAGTATTTT
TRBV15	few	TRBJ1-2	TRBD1	CATSRKAGGAVYGYTF	TGTGCCACCAGCAGAAAAGCAGGGGGCGCCGTCTATGGCTACACCTTC
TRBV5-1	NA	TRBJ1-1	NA	CASSPPGQILAFF	TGCGCCAGCAGCCCGCCGGGACAAATTTTAGCTTTCTTT
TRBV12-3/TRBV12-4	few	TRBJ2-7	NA	CASSSRGGGGYEQYF	TGTGCCAGCAGTTCCCGCGGAGGGGGTGGGTACGAGCAGTACTTC
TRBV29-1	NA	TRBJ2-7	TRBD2	CSAGTSGSHEQYF	TGCAGCGCCGGGACTAGCGGGTCTCACGAGCAGTACTTC
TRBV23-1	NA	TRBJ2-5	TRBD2	CASSQLLPNLLAGGQETQYF	TGCGCCAGCAGTCAACTGCTCCCCAACCTACTAGCGGGGGGCCAAGAGACCCAGTACTTC
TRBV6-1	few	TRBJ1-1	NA	CASSEGMNTEAFF	TGTGCCAGCAGTGAAGGTATGAACACTGAAGCTTTCTTT
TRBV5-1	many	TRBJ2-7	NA	CASSLDSLGEQYF	TGCGCCAGCAGCTTGGACAGCCTGGGCGAGCAGTACTTC
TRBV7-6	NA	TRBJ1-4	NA	CASSLNRAATNEKLFF	TGTGCCAGCAGCCTCAACAGGGCCGCAACTAATGAAAAACTGTTTTTT
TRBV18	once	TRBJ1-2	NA	CASSPRDYGYTF	TGTGCCAGCTCGCCTCGGGACTATGGCTACACCTTC
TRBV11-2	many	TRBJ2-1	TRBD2	CASSVTSGGWDEQFF	TGTGCCAGCAGCGTTACTAGCGGGGGTTGGGATGAGCAGTTCTTC
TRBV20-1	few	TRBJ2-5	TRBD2	CSARGLAGAFGETQYF	TGCAGTGCTAGGGGACTAGCGGGGGCTTTCGGAGAGACCCAGTACTTC
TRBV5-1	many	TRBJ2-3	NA	CASSSSRAIDTQYF	TGCGCCAGCAGCTCATCCCGGGCTATTGATACGCAGTATTTT
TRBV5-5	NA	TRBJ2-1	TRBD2	CASSLSWGGPYNEQFF	TGTGCCAGCAGCCTAAGTTGGGGGGGTCCTTACAATGAGCAGTTCTTC
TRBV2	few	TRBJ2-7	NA	CASSETPNEQYF	TGTGCCAGCAGTGAAACTCCCAACGAGCAGTACTTC
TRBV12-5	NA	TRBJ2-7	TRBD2	CASGFGLAGRRSYEQYF	TGTGCTAGTGGTTTCGGACTAGCGGGAAGGAGGTCCTACGAGCAGTACTTC
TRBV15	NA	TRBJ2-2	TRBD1	CATSSLAGQGAGELFF	TGTGCCACCAGCAGCCTCGCGGGACAGGGGGCCGGGGAGCTGTTTTTT
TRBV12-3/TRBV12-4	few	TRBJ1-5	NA	CASSLGGGSQPQHF	TGTGCCAGCAGTTTAGGGGGGGGGAGTCAGCCCCAGCATTTT
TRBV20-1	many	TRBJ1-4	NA	CSARLGASNEKLFF	TGCAGTGCTCGCCTCGGGGCTTCTAATGAAAAACTGTTTTTT
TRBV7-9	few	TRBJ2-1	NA	CASSLSGGPLDNEQFF	TGTGCCAGCAGTCTGTCTGGGGGGCCCTTGGACAATGAGCAGTTCTTC
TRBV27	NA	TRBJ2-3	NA	CASSLSSGDTQYF	TGTGCCAGCAGTTTATCATCGGGAGATACGCAGTATTTT
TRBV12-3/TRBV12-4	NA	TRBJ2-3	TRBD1	CASSLFGQGNSDTQYF	TGTGCCAGCAGTTTATTCGGACAGGGTAACTCAGATACGCAGTATTTT
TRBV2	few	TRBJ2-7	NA	CASSGGPAYEQYF	TGTGCCAGCAGTGGAGGACCCGCGTACGAGCAGTACTTC
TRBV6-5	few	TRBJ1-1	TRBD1	CASSYGTVNTEAFF	TGTGCCAGCAGTTATGGGACAGTAAACACTGAAGCTTTCTTT
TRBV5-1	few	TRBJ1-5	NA	CASSFSPTNQPQHF	TGCGCCAGCAGCTTTTCTCCGACCAATCAGCCCCAGCATTTT
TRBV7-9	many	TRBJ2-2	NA	CASSTGRWDTGELFF	TGTGCCAGCAGCACGGGCCGCTGGGACACCGGGGAGCTGTTTTTT
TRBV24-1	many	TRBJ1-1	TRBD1	CATSETDRDHTEAFF	TGTGCCACCAGCGAAACCGACAGGGATCACACTGAAGCTTTCTTT
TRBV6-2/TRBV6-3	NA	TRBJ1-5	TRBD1	CASSATGQGARYSNQPQHF	TGTGCCAGCAGTGCAACCGGACAGGGGGCTAGGTATAGCAATCAGCCCCAGCATTTT
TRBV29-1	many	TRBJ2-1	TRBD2	CSVETWRAGVGNEQFF	TGCAGCGTTGAGACCTGGAGGGCGGGAGTAGGGAATGAGCAGTTCTTC
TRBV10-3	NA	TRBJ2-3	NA	CAISAIEGTDTQYF	TGTGCCATCAGCGCCATAGAAGGGACTGACACGCAGTATTTT